Given below is one T cell receptor beta chain in context. The source of the sample is a study of blood T cell repertoires in COVID-19. The V and J ends lost 4 bases and 0 bases, in that order; junction bases with no gene match: 5. Germline V gives CDR1 SGHRS, CDR2 YFSETQ. This CDR3 spans 16 amino acids. Assay used: immunoSEQ multiplex PCR; TCRdb lists only in-frame clones, some missing. The sample lists 310,000 or so clones, about 82% seen once, with under 2% in the top ten. Material: peripheral blood. The chain carries TRBV5-1 and TRBJ1-5, with 9 bases aligning to TRBD1. The sequence was obtained from a woman aged 45-59 years with acute or convalescent COVID-19. This chain's CDR3 is CASSLWGQGSNQPQHF. The CDR3 DNA is TGCGCCAGCAGCCTGTGGGGACAGGGTAGCAATCAGCCCCAGCATTTT.